This is a list of T cell receptor beta chains from one sample in a study of cytomegalovirus exposure and HLA in healthy donors. Here immunoSEQ multiplex PCR was the method, and the copy in TCRdb shows in-frame clones only, minus some. The data show about 220,000 clones, around four fifths seen once. The specimen sequenced was PBMCs. These receptors came from a boy aged 2 to 10 in good health and CMV-seronegative. Both conserved end residues are part of each CDR3. The D gene is left open where the match is weak. Rows may omit the clone size; those that give it use once, few, many or a size class.

NA | TRBJ2-7 | TRBV14 | NA | TGTGCCAGCAGCTCACCGACAAGGGGAACCTACGAGCAGTACTTC | CASSSPTRGTYEQYF
NA | TRBJ1-1 | TRBV10-3 | NA | TGTGCCATCAGTGAGATGGGCTACACTTTAAACTTAAACACTGAAGCTTTCTTT | CAISEMGYTLNLNTEAFF
once | TRBJ1-2 | TRBV30 | NA | TGTGCCTGCGTTCCGGACAGTCGACCCCATGGCTACACCTTC | CACVPDSRPHGYTF
few | TRBJ2-7 | TRBV7-2 | TRBD2 | TGTGCCAGCAGCTTAGGTGGCGCGGGGGCCTACGAGCAGTACTTC | CASSLGGAGAYEQYF
NA | TRBJ1-2 | TRBV19 | NA | TGTGCCAGTAGGGCAGGCAACTATGGCTACACCTTC | CASRAGNYGYTF
NA | TRBJ1-1 | TRBV27 | NA | TGTGCCAGCAGCTTCAGGGGTTTCACTGAAGCTTTCTTT | CASSFRGFTEAFF
NA | TRBJ2-2 | TRBV5-1 | TRBD2 | TGCGCCAGCAGCACCCTAGCGGGAGGTTTCACCGGGGAGCTGTTTTTT | CASSTLAGGFTGELFF
NA | TRBJ2-1 | TRBV6-5 | TRBD2 | TGTGCCAGCAGCCGATCTAGCGGTGAGCAGTTCTTC | CASSRSSGEQFF
few | TRBJ1-1 | TRBV30 | NA | TGTGCCTGGGAGCGGGGAGGGCCTGAAGCTTTCTTT | CAWERGGPEAFF
few | TRBJ1-1 | TRBV5-1 | NA | TGCGCCAGCAGCCCCGCGGGAAACGTGAACACTGAAGCTTTCTTT | CASSPAGNVNTEAFF
NA | TRBJ2-5 | TRBV13 | TRBD2 | TGTGCCAGCAGCGAAGGGAGACTAGCGGGGCGGCCCCAGTACTTC | CASSEGRLAGRPQYF
NA | TRBJ1-5 | TRBV19 | NA | TGTGCCAGTAGTAAAACCTCGGACAACCTAGGTCAGCCCCAGCATTTT | CASSKTSDNLGQPQHF
NA | TRBJ1-1 | TRBV23-1 | NA | TGCGCCAGCAGTCAGCGTTCGCGATCAAGGACACTGTTCATGAACACTGAAGCTTTCTTT | CASSQRSRSRTLFMNTEAFF
few | TRBJ1-2 | TRBV7-9 | NA | TGTGCCAGCAGCCTTGGACAGTGGTGGACCTTC | CASSLGQWWTF
NA | TRBJ2-7 | TRBV7-9 | NA | TGTGCCAGCACATCTAGCGCCCGCTCCTACGAGCAGTACTTC | CASTSSARSYEQYF
NA | TRBJ1-1 | TRBV6-5 | NA | TGTGCCAGCATCTCGGGGATGAACACTGAAGCTTTCTTT | CASISGMNTEAFF
NA | TRBJ1-1 | TRBV18 | NA | TGTGCCAGCTCCCCCCGGTCTCCGCAAAACACTGAAGCTTTCTTT | CASSPRSPQNTEAFF
NA | TRBJ2-7 | TRBV30 | TRBD1 | TGTGCCTGGAGATATGACAGGGTTCTGGGCGAGCAGTACTTC | CAWRYDRVLGEQYF
NA | TRBJ2-1 | TRBV11-2 | NA | TGTGCCAGCAGGATGCATCCCAACAGTGAGCAGTTCTTC | CASRMHPNSEQFF
NA | TRBJ2-1 | TRBV7-2 | NA | TGTGCCAGCAGCTTAGCCAGTTCTAGGAACAATGAGCAGTTCTTC | CASSLASSRNNEQFF
NA | TRBJ2-1 | TRBV5-1 | TRBD1 | TGCGCCAGCGGGGAGACAGGGGCCTACAATGAGCAGTTCTTC | CASGETGAYNEQFF
NA | TRBJ2-1 | TRBV5-1 | TRBD2 | TGCGCCAGCAGCATGACTAGCAACAATGAGCAGTTCTTC | CASSMTSNNEQFF
NA | TRBJ1-2 | TRBV14 | NA | TGTGCCAGCAGCCAAGGACAGATCTATGGCTACACCTTC | CASSQGQIYGYTF
NA | TRBJ2-7 | TRBV13 | TRBD1 | TGTGCCAGCAGTTCCAGTCAGGACAGGGGCTCCTACGAGCAGTACTTC | CASSSSQDRGSYEQYF
NA | TRBJ2-3 | TRBV5-4 | TRBD2 | TGTGCCAGCAGCTTGAGTCTACTAGCGGGATCGGATACGCAGTATTTT | CASSLSLLAGSDTQYF
few | TRBJ1-3 | TRBV5-6 | TRBD1 | TGTGCCAGCAGCTTATCTCCGGGACAGCACTCTGGAAACACCATATATTTT | CASSLSPGQHSGNTIYF
few | TRBJ2-7 | TRBV4-1 | TRBD1 | TGCGCCAGCAGCTTCGGGACAGGAGCCTACGAGCAGTACTTC | CASSFGTGAYEQYF
NA | TRBJ2-1 | TRBV29-1 | TRBD2 | TGCAGCGTTGTTGGCCCAGCGGGAGTCATAAATGAGCAGTTCTTC | CSVVGPAGVINEQFF
NA | TRBJ2-2 | TRBV5-1 | TRBD2 | TGCGCCAGCAGCCACCCCGGGACTAGCGGGAGTGTCGGGGAGCTGTTTTTT | CASSHPGTSGSVGELFF
NA | TRBJ1-3 | TRBV30 | TRBD1 | TGTGCCTGGAGTGTAGCGCCGGGACAGGGTCCGAACACCATATATTTT | CAWSVAPGQGPNTIYF
NA | TRBJ2-5 | TRBV7-9 | TRBD1 | TGTGCCAGCAGCTGGGGACAGAGCCAAGAGACCCAGTACTTC | CASSWGQSQETQYF
once | TRBJ2-6 | TRBV9 | TRBD2 | TGTGCCAGCAGCCCCCGGATGGCTAGCGGGGGGGCGGGGGCCAACGTCCTGACTTTC | CASSPRMASGGAGANVLTF
NA | TRBJ2-7 | TRBV27 | NA | TGTGCCAGCAGTTTAGGACAGTCCTACGAGCAGTACTTC | CASSLGQSYEQYF